This T cell receptor beta chain is drawn from a study of T cell responses to AZD1222 COVID-19 vaccine. General study points: Nearly half of spike-specific TCRs reportedly target unmutated variant regions. Donors, mostly white British, included more females; clonal diversity was possibly underestimated. AZD1222 recipients seropositive at baseline numbered only 5 or 6.

Germline CDR1 LNHDA, CDR2 SQIVND (reference sequence). This CDR3 region has 15 residues. The germline V and J ends were trimmed by 5 bases and 2 bases, with 15 bases remaining between them. Sequenced by immunoSEQ multiplex PCR; TCRdb stores in-frame clones only, minus some. The sample shows 150,000 or so clones, about nine tenths of them seen only once. Comment on this clone: Antigen: not known.

This TCR was recovered from an adult in good health. The chain joins TRBV19 to TRBJ1-2; D perhaps matches TRBD1 (5 bases). Sequencing used peripheral blood, obtained on day 0 of AZD1222 vaccination. CDR3 region: CASSGPRTPNYGYTF. As DNA, the CDR3 is TGTGCCAGTAGTGGTCCGCGGACACCGAACTATGGCTACACCTTC.